A single sample is the source of the 11 T cell receptor beta chains below, sequenced in a study of radiation and T cells in renal cell carcinoma. Noted time point: baseline pretreatment blood. The sample's treatment: 15 Gy SBRT to primary tumor, nephrectomy 4 weeks later. The table came from immunoSEQ multiplex PCR; TCRdb's copy has only in-frame clones and leaves some out. The sample contains over 120,000 clones, around nine tenths of which appear only once. This material consisted of blood, taken from a patient whose treatment included radiotherapy and nephrectomy. Every receptor here comes from a woman between 45 and 65 years old with renal cell carcinoma.

The V and J genes are TRBV6-1 and TRBJ1-6; 7 bases agree with TRBD1. J lost 8 bases, V lost 4 bases, and 11 bases had no gene match. The CDR3 is 16 residues long. Germline V gene data show CDR1 as MNHNS and CDR2 as SASEGT. CDR3 sequence: CASSAFSIGTDSPLHF. The CDR3 DNA reads as TGTGCCAGCAGTGCCTTCTCAATCGGGACAGATTCACCCCTCCACTTT.

The chain is built from TRBV2 and TRBJ2-3, with 7 bases matching TRBD2. This CDR3 is built from 14 residues. Trimming removed 7 bases from V and 4 bases from J; junction bases left unmatched: 8. Germline V gene sequence: CDR1 SNHLY, CDR2 FYNNEI. Here the CDR3 DNA reads TGTGCCAGCAAGGGGCAGCGGGGCCCAGATACGCAGTATTTT. Encoded protein: CASKGQRGPDTQYF.

This clone was counted once. J is TRBJ2-1 and V is TRBV7-2, with D perhaps TRBD1 (5 bases). V dropped 5 bases and J dropped 0 bases, with 11 bases sitting between them. Germline CDR1 reads SGHTA; CDR2 reads FQGNSA. The CDR3 is 15 amino acids. CDR3 residues: CASSPDSSSYNEQFF. The CDR3 DNA is TGTGCCAGCAGCCCAGACAGCAGCTCCTACAATGAGCAGTTCTTC.

The rearrangement uses TRBV6-1 and TRBJ1-5; possible D gene TRBD1, 5 bases. Germline assignment: CDR1 MNHNS and CDR2 SASEGT. There are 15 residues in the CDR3. With 7 bases removed from V and 0 bases from J, the gap between germline ends came to 13 bases. CDR3 loop: CASKTARYSNQPQHF. In DNA form, the CDR3 reads TGTGCCAGCAAGACAGCTAGATATAGCAATCAGCCCCAGCATTTT.

The rearrangement uses TRBV19 and TRBJ1-4; tentative D call: TRBD1 (5 bases). Germline V lookup: CDR1 LNHDA, CDR2 SQIVND (reference sequence). V was pared by 0 bases and J by 4 bases, with 6 bases between. The CDR3 runs to 14 residues. CDR3 coding DNA: TGTGCCAGTAGTATAGACAGGGATAATGAAAAACTGTTTTTT. It encodes CASSIDRDNEKLFF.

The chain recombines TRBV19 with TRBJ1-4, with TRBD1 as a possible D gene (5 bases). Germline values: CDR1 LNHDA, CDR2 SQIVND (reference sequence). V shed 5 bases and J shed 5 bases, with 15 bases lying between them. There are 15 residues in the CDR3. This CDR3 is CASSPTGTENEKLFF. As DNA, the CDR3 is TGTGCCAGTAGTCCCACCGGGACCGAAAATGAAAAACTGTTTTTT.

The V gene is TRBV7-2, the J gene TRBJ2-5; the D gene is possibly TRBD2 (7 bases). Trimming removed 6 bases at V and 2 bases at J, with 22 bases between. The V gene's germline CDR1 is SGHTA and CDR2 FQGNSA. There are 17 residues in the CDR3. CDR3 sequence: CASRKGGAVGLQETQYF. CDR3 DNA: TGTGCCAGCAGGAAGGGGGGGGCCGTGGGACTACAAGAGACCCAGTACTTC.

The rearrangement uses TRBV2 and TRBJ2-2; perhaps D is TRBD1 or TRBD2 (5 bases each). V shed 5 bases and J shed 4 bases, with 14 bases lying between them. This CDR3 comprises 15 residues. Germline CDR1 SNHLY, CDR2 FYNNEI. The CDR3 protein is CASSLRGSGTGELFF. As DNA, the CDR3 is TGTGCCAGCAGTCTAAGGGGAAGCGGCACCGGGGAGCTGTTTTTT.

The CDR3 here is CASSQSSYNEQFF. The CDR3 DNA sequence: TGCGCCAGCAGCCAAAGCTCCTACAATGAGCAGTTCTTC. J is TRBJ2-1 and V is TRBV4-3, with D unclear. Trimming left V 2 bases short and J 0 bases short, with 2 bases between. The CDR3 is made up of 13 amino acids. Germline CDR1 reads LGHNA; CDR2 reads YSLEER.

V is TRBV7-8 and J is TRBJ2-7, with 8 bases that match TRBD1. This CDR3 region has 16 residues. With V trimmed by 5 bases and J by 3 bases, 12 bases remained unmatched. The germline V gene encodes CDR1 SGHVS and CDR2 FQNEAQ. The CDR3 spells CASSPRTGFGVYEQYF. The CDR3 coding sequence is TGTGCCAGCAGCCCCCGGACAGGGTTTGGGGTCTACGAGCAGTACTTC.

V usage is TRBV14 and J usage is TRBJ1-6; D is ambiguous. The ends were cut back, 4 bases at V and 6 bases at J, with 13 bases in the middle. In germline, CDR1 is SGHDN, CDR2 FVKESK. The CDR3 totals 15 residues. The CDR3 loop is CASSPLAEFNSPLHF. Here the CDR3 DNA reads TGTGCCAGCAGCCCGCTGGCGGAATTTAATTCACCCCTCCACTTT.